The 29 T cell receptor beta chains in this list originate from one sample, sequenced in a study of T-cell reconstitution after alpha-beta-depleted transplantation in children (TCRdb year 2016). The library came from PCR. The listed sequencing device is Illumina HiSeq 2500. TCR library preparation used molecular barcoding, with unique molecular identifiers applied to normalize quantification of the TCRbeta repertoire. TCRdb reran the public reads through fastp at Q25 and MiXCR, keeping productive beta chains. Rows matching on CDR3 protein sequence are summarized as one entry with the most common DNA and genes. The sample profile shows about 400,000 distinct CDR3 sequences; roughly 21% of them were found once. Clones ranked in the top ten supply 3% to 4.5% of the sample. The sequences come from PBMCs from the stem cell graft donor, collected from the stem cell graft. Every receptor here comes from a human donor who donated a stem cell graft to a child with acute myeloid leukemia.

V is TRBV19 and J is TRBJ2-1; the D call may be TRBD1 or TRBD2 (5 bases each). The CDR3 consists of 14 residues. V gave up 10 bases and J gave up 3 bases, with 16 bases separating them. In germline, CDR1 is LNHDA, CDR2 SQIVND (reference sequence). The chain's CDR3 is CATAPGANYNEQFF. In DNA, the CDR3 is TGTGCCACCGCCCCCGGGGCCAACTACAATGAGCAGTTCTTC.

This clonotype appeared many times. The V gene is TRBV2, the J gene TRBJ2-7; tentatively, D is TRBD2 (5 bases). The V gene's germline CDR1 is SNHLY and CDR2 FYNNEI. The CDR3 has 15 residues. V shed 2 bases and J shed 0 bases, with 11 bases lying between them. Here the CDR3 reads CASSESGSSSYEQYF. DNA for the CDR3: TGTGCCAGCAGTGAAAGCGGTTCAAGCTCCTACGAGCAGTACTTC.

This clonotype was found many times. This sequence joins TRBV7-9 and TRBJ2-7; 8 nucleotides line up with TRBD2. The germline gives CDR1 SEHNR, CDR2 FQNEAQ (reference sequence). The CDR3 covers 16 residues. V gave up 6 bases and J gave up 0 bases; unmatched junction bases: 10. The CDR3 protein is CASSQTSAGASYEQYF. The CDR3 DNA is TGTGCCAGCAGTCAAACCTCAGCGGGAGCCTCCTACGAGCAGTACTTC.

This sequence joins TRBV5-1 and TRBJ2-1, with 7 bases identical to TRBD1. CDR1 is SGHRS and CDR2 is YFSETQ in the germline V gene. This CDR3 region has 17 residues. Germline trimming cut 0 bases from V and 0 bases from J; bases unmatched to any gene: 6. DNA for the CDR3: TGCGCCAGCAGCTTGGGGACAGGCCGCCCCTCCTACAATGAGCAGTTCTTC. The encoded protein is CASSLGTGRPSYNEQFF.

In this sample, this clonotype turned up many times. The genes are TRBV20-1 and TRBJ1-2; perhaps TRBD1 as D (5 bases). V was cut by 5 bases and J by 4 bases, with 11 bases left in between. The CDR3 contains 12 residues. Looked up from germline, CDR1 is DFQATT and CDR2 is SNEGSKA (reference sequence). The CDR3, as DNA: TGCAGTGCTGAGGGGAGACGCTATGGCTACACCTTC. Its translation is CSAEGRRYGYTF.

In DNA, the CDR3 is TGCAGTGCTAGAGCCTCTAGCGGGAGCCCCTACGAGCAGTACTTC. This sequence encodes CSARASSGSPYEQYF. The chain combines TRBV20-1 with TRBJ2-7, with 10 positions matching TRBD2. Germline V gene data show CDR1 as DFQATT and CDR2 as SNEGSKA (reference sequence). V was pared by 1 base and J by 2 bases, with 5 bases of the junction left unmatched. There are 15 residues in the CDR3.

The chain recombines TRBV9 with TRBJ2-7; D is perhaps TRBD1 (6 bases). CDR3 length: 14 residues. Germline V gene sequence: CDR1 SGDLS, CDR2 YYNGEE. With 3 bases removed from V and 3 bases from J, the gap between germline ends came to 13 bases. CDR3 sequence reads: CASSAEGQFYEQYF. CDR3 nucleotide sequence: TGTGCCAGCAGCGCCGAAGGACAGTTCTACGAGCAGTACTTC.

This clonotype was counted only a few times. The chain carries TRBV10-2 and TRBJ2-1, with 12 bases fitting TRBD2. Per germline, CDR1 WSHSY and CDR2 SAAADI. The ends lost 10 bases at V and 4 bases at J; junction bases unmatched: 5. This CDR3 contains 14 residues. The CDR3 here is CATRLAGDYNEQFF. The CDR3 region has the DNA TGCGCCACCCGACTAGCGGGAGATTACAATGAGCAGTTCTTC.

The gene calls are TRBV29-1 and TRBJ2-7, with D maybe TRBD1 (6 bases). The germline CDR1 and CDR2 sequences are SQVTM and ANQGSEA. Trimming stripped 0 bases from V and 0 bases from J, with 21 bases between. This CDR3 region has 18 residues. The CDR3 reads CSVEDLWVGADSSYEQYF. CDR3 DNA: TGCAGCGTTGAAGATCTCTGGGTGGGGGCGGATAGCTCCTACGAGCAGTACTTC.

The chain carries TRBV5-1 and TRBJ2-3; tentatively, D is TRBD2 (5 bases). The CDR3 is 16 amino acids. Germline values: CDR1 SGHRS, CDR2 YFSETQ. V was clipped by 0 bases and J by 2 bases, with 13 bases between them. The CDR3 sequence: CASSLEGRRDTDTQYF. The DNA for the CDR3 is TGCGCCAGCAGCTTGGAAGGGAGAAGGGACACAGATACGCAGTATTTT.

This clonotype was counted a few times. CDR3 DNA sequence: TGTGCCAGCAGCCAAGTTCGGACTAGCGGGAGAAATGAGCAGTTCTTC. The encoded protein is CASSQVRTSGRNEQFF. The rearrangement joins TRBV14 to TRBJ2-1; 13 bases map to TRBD2. This CDR3 spans 16 amino acids. With V trimmed by 1 base and J by 7 bases, 4 bases remained unmatched. Germline-derived CDR1 and CDR2 are SGHDN and FVKESK.

This clonotype turned up a few times. The rearrangement uses TRBV7-8 and TRBJ2-1; TRBD2 matches at 11 bases. Germline trimming cut 2 bases from V and 10 bases from J; bases unmatched to any gene: 4. The length of the CDR3 is 14 residues. Per germline, CDR1 SGHVS and CDR2 FQNEAQ. CDR3 loop: CASSLSLAGGEQFF. CDR3 DNA sequence: TGTGCCAGCAGCTTAAGTCTAGCGGGAGGCGAGCAGTTCTTC.

The chain links TRBV6-2 or TRBV6-3 to TRBJ1-5, with a weak D call TRBD1 (6 bases). The V gene lost 0 bases and the J gene lost 4 bases, with 10 bases spanning the gap. This CDR3 has 15 amino acids. Germline V gene lookup returns CDR1 MNHEY and CDR2 SVGEGT. In DNA, the CDR3 is TGTGCCAGCAGTTACTCGAGCAGGGGAAATCAGCCCCAGCATTTT. This gives the protein CASSYSSRGNQPQHF.

This clonotype came up many times. The chain is built from TRBV6-5 and TRBJ2-1, with D perhaps assigned TRBD1 or TRBD2 (5 bases each). V lost 0 bases to trimming and J lost 5 bases, with 8 bases between them. The CDR3 runs 14 residues. Germline V gives CDR1 MNHEY, CDR2 SVGAGI. The CDR3: CASSYSGGHNEQFF. In DNA form, the CDR3 reads TGTGCCAGCAGTTACTCTGGGGGTCACAATGAGCAGTTCTTC.

This clonotype was counted only a few times. The rearrangement uses TRBV15 and TRBJ2-3, with TRBD2 as a possible D gene (5 bases). This CDR3 region has 17 residues. Germline CDR1 LNHNV, CDR2 YYDKDF (reference sequence). The ends were cut back, 1 base at V and 1 base at J, with 15 bases in the middle. The CDR3 DNA is TGTGCCACCAGCAGAGTTGGCGGGTTTACTCGCACAGATACGCAGTATTTT. Translated: CATSRVGGFTRTDTQYF.

The rearrangement links TRBV28 to TRBJ2-1; TRBD1 might be the D (7 bases). The germline gives CDR1 MDHEN, CDR2 SYDVKM. This CDR3 region has 15 residues. Trimming stripped 5 bases from V and 7 bases from J, with 18 bases between. CDR3 in amino acids: CASSGDSPGGNEQFF. As DNA, the CDR3 is TGTGCCAGCAGTGGGGACAGCCCTGGGGGGAATGAGCAGTTCTTC.

The J gene is TRBJ2-1, the V gene TRBV15, with 7 nucleotides matching TRBD2. Germline assignment: CDR1 LNHNV and CDR2 YYDKDF (reference sequence). V dropped 8 bases and J dropped 4; count of bases not matched to a gene: 8. This CDR3 has 14 residues. DNA of the CDR3: TGTGCCACCGGTAGAGCGGGATTATACAATGAGCAGTTCTTC. Encoded protein: CATGRAGLYNEQFF. The full variable domain, rest sourced from reference TRBV15 and TRBJ2-1, is DAMVIQNPRYQVTQFGKPVTLSCSQTLNHNVMYWYQQKSSQAPKLLFHYYDKDFNNEADTPDNFQSRRPNTSFCFLDIRSPGLGDTAMYLCATGRAGLYNEQFFGPGTRLTVL.

This clonotype was detected a few times. This chain connects TRBV12-3 or TRBV12-4 to TRBJ1-6, with 9 nucleotides matching TRBD1. The CDR3 is made up of 15 amino acids. With V trimmed by 3 bases and J by 7 bases, 4 bases remained unmatched. The CDR3 sequence: CASSFRTGANSPLHF. The CDR3 DNA follows: TGTGCCAGCAGTTTTAGGACAGGGGCAAATTCACCCCTCCACTTT.

This clonotype was counted a few times. The CDR3 sequence: CASSPDRGSETQYF. Written as DNA, the CDR3 is TGTGCCAGCAGCCCCGACAGGGGCTCAGAGACCCAGTACTTC. The rearrangement uses TRBV13 and TRBJ2-5, with 8 bases fitting TRBD1. Trimming took 5 bases from V and 4 from J; bases not matched to a gene: 6. The CDR3 contains 14 residues. Germline values: CDR1 PRHDT, CDR2 FYEKMQ (reference sequence).

This clonotype has more than one count but fewer than ten. The J gene is TRBJ2-1, the V gene TRBV20-1; D unresolved. This CDR3 spans 11 amino acids. Per germline, CDR1 DFQATT and CDR2 SNEGSKA (reference sequence). Trimming shortened V by 5 bases and J by 7 bases, and 9 bases separated the two germline ends. CDR3 protein: CSAVFGNEQFF. DNA for the CDR3: TGCAGTGCTGTCTTCGGTAATGAGCAGTTCTTC.

This clonotype was detected only a few times. The rearrangement joins TRBV12-3 or TRBV12-4 to TRBJ1-5; a possible D gene is TRBD1 (5 bases). This CDR3 comprises 15 residues. V lost 3 bases, J lost 7 bases, and 16 bases lay in between. The chain's CDR3 is CASSFHWGRGQPQHF. The CDR3 DNA reads as TGTGCCAGCAGTTTTCACTGGGGCCGAGGGCAGCCCCAGCATTTT.

This clonotype has more than one count but fewer than ten. The chain employs TRBV10-3 and TRBJ2-3; D gene unclear. CDR1 is ENHRY, CDR2 SYGVKD, per germline. The CDR3 length is 13 residues. V was pared by 7 bases and J by 0 bases, with 8 bases between. CDR3 coding DNA: TGTGCCATCACTGGGTCTAGCACAGATACGCAGTATTTT. Translation: CAITGSSTDTQYF.

The rearrangement links TRBV20-1 to TRBJ2-7; D may match TRBD1 or TRBD2 (5 bases each). There are 15 residues in the CDR3. V lost 3 bases to trimming and J lost 3 bases, with 18 bases between them. The germline CDR1 and CDR2 sequences are DFQATT and SNEGSKA (reference sequence). The CDR3 spells CSASPGEGVDYEQYF. The CDR3 DNA reads TGCAGTGCTAGCCCCGGGGAAGGGGTTGACTACGAGCAGTACTTC.

V and J are TRBV11-2 and TRBJ2-7; no clear D gene. Germline CDR1 is SGHAT and CDR2 is FQNNGV. V was shortened by 0 bases and J by 3 bases, with 12 bases between the two germline ends. The CDR3 runs to 15 residues. The CDR3 is CASSLDGHGYYEQYF. CDR3 DNA: TGTGCCAGCAGCTTAGATGGGCACGGTTACTACGAGCAGTACTTC.

In its sample, this clonotype was seen a few times. The chain links TRBV28 to TRBJ2-4; 11 bases map to TRBD2. This CDR3 contains 14 residues. J was trimmed by 10 bases and V by 8 bases; bases with no gene match: 10. Germline assignment: CDR1 MDHEN and CDR2 SYDVKM. The CDR3 bases are TGTGCCAGCCGTCCCCTAGCGGGAGGAAGGATTCAGTACTTC. As protein: CASRPLAGGRIQYF.

This clonotype has just a few counts. The rearrangement links TRBV7-2 to TRBJ2-3, with D hard to call. Germline V lookup: CDR1 SGHTA, CDR2 FQGNSA. V lost 7 bases and J 0 bases, leaving 8 bases between the germline ends. The CDR3 sequence is 13 residues long. The DNA for the CDR3 is TGTGCCAGCACTCGAGACAGCACAGATACGCAGTATTTT. Its protein is CASTRDSTDTQYF.

This clonotype has ten or more counts. The chain employs TRBV7-9 and TRBJ1-4; D is undetermined. With 5 bases removed from V and 3 bases from J, the gap between germline ends came to 13 bases. Germline V gene sequence: CDR1 SEHNR, CDR2 FQNEAQ (reference sequence). The length of the CDR3 is 15 residues. CDR3 in amino acids: CASSAPEKANEKLFF. CDR3 coding DNA: TGTGCCAGCAGCGCCCCGGAAAAGGCTAATGAAAAACTGTTTTTT. The whole variable domain, remainder taken from reference TRBV7-9 and TRBJ1-4, is DTGVSQNPRHKITKRGQNVTFRCDPISEHNRLYWYRQTLGQGPEFLTYFQNEAQLEKSRLLSDRFSAERPKGSFSTLEIQRTEQGDSAMYLCASSAPEKANEKLFFGSGTQLSVL.

J is TRBJ2-5 and V is TRBV28, with unresolved D. The CDR3 runs 13 residues. CDR1 MDHEN and CDR2 SYDVKM come from the germline V gene. V shed 5 bases and J shed 5 bases, with 12 bases lying between them. The CDR3 DNA sequence: TGTGCCAGCAGTCCGCCCAGCGTCGAGACCCAGTACTTC. Its protein product is CASSPPSVETQYF. Full variable domain (outside the CDR3, taken from reference TRBV28 and TRBJ2-5): DVKVTQSSRYLVKRTGEKVFLECVQDMDHENMFWYRQDPGLGLRLIYFSYDVKMKEKGDIPEGYSVSREKKERFSLILESASTNQTSMYLCASSPPSVETQYFGPGTRLLVL.

The rearrangement uses TRBV5-1 and TRBJ1-5; D might be TRBD1 (5 bases). The germline gives CDR1 SGHRS, CDR2 YFSETQ. CDR3 length equals 14 residues. V lost 2 bases and J lost 6, with 12 bases in between. Here the CDR3 DNA reads TGCGCCAGCAGCTTCGGGGAGGACACTCAGCCCCAGCATTTT. Translating gives CASSFGEDTQPQHF.